These 24 T cell receptor beta chains were all obtained from the same sample, sequenced in a study of blood T cell repertoires in COVID-19. Sequencing was performed with immunoSEQ multiplex PCR; in TCRdb, only in-frame clones are kept and a portion is missing. The table has approximately 85,000 clones, 86% seen once; the top ten hold around a quarter. Material: peripheral blood. The origin of the receptors is a man aged 45-65 years with active or convalescent COVID-19.

The chain carries TRBV5-4 and TRBJ2-7; 7 bases are a match to TRBD1. Germline assignment: CDR1 SGHNT and CDR2 YYREEE (reference sequence). This CDR3 contains 15 residues. Germline trimming cut 4 bases from V and 4 bases from J; bases unmatched to any gene: 11. In DNA, the CDR3 is TGTGCCAGCAGCCGTCCGGCAGGGGGAAGGTACGAGCAGTACTTC. Protein product: CASSRPAGGRYEQYF. The full variable domain, with the rest looked up from reference TRBV5-4 and TRBJ2-7, is ETGVTQSPTHLIKTRGQQVTLRCSSQSGHNTVSWYQQALGQGPQFIFQYYREEENGRGNFPPRFSGLQFPNYSSELNVNALELDDSALYLCASSRPAGGRYEQYFGPGTRLTVT.

This clone was seen only a few times. CDR3 region: CASRSGQGNEKLFF. The CDR3 DNA reads TGTGCCAGCAGATCAGGACAGGGTAATGAAAAACTGTTTTTT. The chain carries TRBV7-2 and TRBJ1-4; 8 bases match TRBD1. The germline CDR1 and CDR2 sequences are SGHTA and FQGNSA. The V gene end was trimmed by 6 bases and the J gene end by 4 bases; junction bases not matched to a gene: 4. This CDR3 contains 14 residues.

V gene TRBV13 combines with J gene TRBJ1-5; no clear D. There are 15 residues in the CDR3. Trimming pared 0 bases from V and 0 bases from J, leaving 6 bases between. The germline gives CDR1 PRHDT, CDR2 FYEKMQ (reference sequence). The CDR3 spells CASSLGGLSNQPQHF. The DNA of the CDR3 is TGTGCCAGCAGCTTAGGGGGCCTTAGCAATCAGCCCCAGCATTTT.

V and J are TRBV10-1 and TRBJ1-1, with TRBD1 identical over 9 bases. Trimming took 2 bases from V and 7 from J; bases not matched to a gene: 14. CDR1 and CDR2 (germline): WNHNN, SYGVQD (reference sequence). CDR3 size: 17 residues. CDR3 region: CASSEGGQGFIGREAFF. CDR3 nucleotide sequence: TGCGCCAGCAGTGAGGGGGGACAGGGTTTTATTGGTCGTGAAGCTTTCTTT.

This rearrangement joins TRBV5-1 to TRBJ2-3, with 9 bases lining up with TRBD1. The CDR3 totals 15 residues. J lost 4 bases, V lost 4 bases, and 7 bases had no gene match. In germline, CDR1 is SGHRS, CDR2 YFSETQ. The CDR3 sequence: CASSPPGQGADTQYF. DNA for the CDR3: TGCGCCAGCAGCCCCCCGGGACAGGGAGCAGATACGCAGTATTTT.

The rearrangement uses TRBV5-6 and TRBJ2-1; tentative D call: TRBD1 (5 bases). CDR1 and CDR2 (germline): SGHDT, YYEEEE. Trimming stripped 0 bases from V and 3 bases from J, with 7 bases between. The CDR3 loop spans 14 amino acids. This CDR3 is CASSLGQSYNEQFF. Written as DNA, the CDR3 is TGTGCCAGCAGCTTGGGACAGAGCTACAATGAGCAGTTCTTC.

This rearrangement joins TRBV3-1 (or the pseudogene TRBV3-2) to TRBJ1-5, with a weak D call TRBD1 (5 bases). The germline gives CDR1 LGHDT, CDR2 YNNKEL (reference sequence). The CDR3 spans 14 residues. V lost 4 bases, J lost 3 bases, and 10 bases lay in between. The CDR3: CASSPGHTNQPQHF. The CDR3 coding sequence is TGTGCCAGCAGCCCCGGACATACCAATCAGCCCCAGCATTTT.

The chain has TRBV6-5 and TRBJ2-5; possibly TRBD1 for D (6 bases). This CDR3 contains 11 residues. CDR1 MNHEY and CDR2 SVGAGI come from the germline V gene. V was shortened by 5 bases and J by 7 bases, with 8 bases between the two germline ends. The CDR3 region has the DNA TGTGCCAGCAGTAAACAGGGGACCCAGTACTTC. This gives the protein CASSKQGTQYF.

This chain uses TRBV2 with TRBJ2-5, with TRBD1 identical over 8 bases. V dropped 4 bases and J dropped 5; count of bases not matched to a gene: 3. The CDR3 extends over 13 amino acids. The V gene's germline CDR1 is SNHLY and CDR2 FYNNEI. The CDR3 coding sequence is TGTGCCAGCAGTGGACAGGGGTACGAGACCCAGTACTTC. Residues: CASSGQGYETQYF. Using reference TRBV2 and TRBJ2-5 for the parts outside the CDR3, the full variable domain is EPEVTQTPSHQVTQMGQEVILRCVPISNHLYFYWYRQILGQKVEFLVSFYNNEISEKSEIFDDQFSVERPDGSNFTLKIRSTKLEDSAMYFCASSGQGYETQYFGPGTRLLVL.

The J gene is TRBJ2-3, the V gene TRBV29-1; 7 bases fit TRBD2. Trimming took 2 bases from V and 4 from J; bases not matched to a gene: 6. Germline V gene data show CDR1 as SQVTM and CDR2 as ANQGSEA. This CDR3 contains 14 residues. In DNA, the CDR3 is TGCAGCGTTGAAAAAGCGGGAACTCCAGATACGCAGTATTTT. It encodes CSVEKAGTPDTQYF.

This chain uses TRBV4-3 with TRBJ1-2; 10 positions agree with TRBD1. CDR1 and CDR2 from the germline V gene are LGHNA and YSLEER. The V and J ends lost 2 bases and 4 bases, in that order; junction bases with no gene match: 7. CDR3 size: 16 residues. The CDR3 DNA sequence: TGCGCCAGCAGCCAACGTTGGGACAGGGGAACCTATGGCTACACCTTC. Protein product: CASSQRWDRGTYGYTF.

This chain connects TRBV5-1 to TRBJ2-1; 16 bases line up with TRBD2. After removal of 4 bases from V and 5 bases from J, the junction contained 3 bases not matched to a gene. Germline V gives CDR1 SGHRS, CDR2 YFSETQ. The CDR3 has 16 amino acids. This CDR3 reads CASSQGLAGGNNEQFF. The CDR3 region has the DNA TGCGCCAGCAGCCAGGGACTAGCGGGGGGGAACAATGAGCAGTTCTTC.

The chain couples TRBV6-2 or TRBV6-3 to TRBJ1-6; 9 bases are shared with TRBD1. Germline V lookup: CDR1 MNHEY, CDR2 SVGEGT. This CDR3 spans 14 amino acids. Germline trimming cut 5 bases from V and 7 bases from J; bases unmatched to any gene: 3. Here the CDR3 reads CASSDGTGNSPLHF. The CDR3 DNA follows: TGTGCCAGCAGTGATGGGACAGGGAATTCACCCCTCCACTTT.

The V call is TRBV7-9, the J call TRBJ1-5; 8 bases agree with TRBD1. The V and J ends lost 2 bases and 10 bases, in that order; junction bases with no gene match: 10. The CDR3 is 15 amino acids. Germline V CDR1 and CDR2: SEHNR, FQNEAQ (reference sequence). CDR3: CASSLYRGGTTPQHF. DNA for the CDR3: TGTGCCAGCAGCTTATACAGGGGGGGGACTACCCCCCAGCATTTT.

V usage is TRBV29-1 and J usage is TRBJ2-3; TRBD2 agrees at 7 bases. Germline values: CDR1 SQVTM, CDR2 ANQGSEA. V lost 4 bases and J lost 0; bases outside the gene matches: 7. This CDR3 is built from 15 residues. CDR3 loop: CSVVEGRASTDTQYF. CDR3 bases: TGCAGCGTTGTCGAAGGGAGGGCCAGCACAGATACGCAGTATTTT.

Remarks on this clone: Sequence at one end of the junction differs from germline and may be a read error. J is TRBJ2-1 and V is TRBV5-1; a possible D gene is TRBD1 (6 bases). CDR1 is SGHRS, CDR2 YFSETQ, per germline. This CDR3 spans 16 amino acids. For the CDR3, the DNA is TGCGCCAGCGATGACGGACAGCCCTTTTCCGACAAGGAGCAGTTCTTC. Translating gives CASDDGQPFSDKEQFF.

The rearrangement uses TRBV24-1 and TRBJ1-5, with D perhaps TRBD1 (5 bases). CDR3 length equals 14 residues. V dropped 4 bases and J dropped 3 bases, with 9 bases sitting between them. Germline lookup yields CDR1 KGHDR and CDR2 SFDVKD. CDR3 DNA sequence: TGTGCCACCAGTGACCCGGGACTCAATCAGCCCCAGCATTTT. As protein: CATSDPGLNQPQHF.

The chain has TRBV5-4 and TRBJ2-7, with TRBD2 matching 9 bases. This CDR3 spans 14 amino acids. The V segment lost 4 bases and the J segment 3 bases; nucleotides outside the gene matches: 5. Germline CDR1 reads SGHNT; CDR2 reads YYREEE (reference sequence). CDR3 amino acids: CASSLTSGRYEQYF. As DNA, the CDR3 is TGTGCCAGCAGCCTGACTAGCGGCCGCTACGAGCAGTACTTC. Together with reference TRBV5-4 and TRBJ2-7, the CDR3 gives the full variable domain: ETGVTQSPTHLIKTRGQQVTLRCSSQSGHNTVSWYQQALGQGPQFIFQYYREEENGRGNFPPRFSGLQFPNYSSELNVNALELDDSALYLCASSLTSGRYEQYFGPGTRLTVT.

This clone appeared once. The chain is built from TRBV11-2 and TRBJ2-7, with D tentatively TRBD2 (6 bases). Trimming left V 5 bases short and J 3 bases short, with 14 bases between. CDR1 SGHAT and CDR2 FQNNGV come from the germline V gene. The CDR3 covers 14 residues. CDR3 DNA: TGTGCCAGCAGCGCCCCGCGGGGTCGCTACGAGCAGTACTTC. It encodes CASSAPRGRYEQYF.

This chain uses TRBV10-2 with TRBJ2-2; the D gene is possibly TRBD1 (6 bases). Germline CDR1 WSHSY, CDR2 SAAADI. V gave up 0 bases and J gave up 7 bases, with 12 bases separating them. This CDR3 region has 15 residues. This CDR3 reads CASSESLGAGGELFF. The CDR3 DNA follows: TGCGCCAGCAGTGAGTCCTTGGGGGCCGGCGGGGAGCTGTTTTTT.

The V and J genes are TRBV20-1 and TRBJ1-5; D remains ambiguous. The CDR3 runs to 11 residues. The V end lost 2 bases, the J end lost 5 bases, and 4 bases lay between the germline ends. Germline-derived CDR1 and CDR2 are DFQATT and SNEGSKA (reference sequence). The CDR3 nucleotides read TGCAGTGCTAGATTAGATCAGCCCCAGCATTTT. It is translated as CSARLDQPQHF.

The chain employs TRBV24-1 and TRBJ2-7; 9 bases agree with TRBD1. Germline loops: CDR1 KGHDR, CDR2 SFDVKD. The CDR3 consists of 15 residues. V was pared by 3 bases and J by 5 bases, with 7 bases of the junction left unmatched. The CDR3 nucleotides are TGTGCCACCAGTGATCAGGGACAGGGAAGACACGAGCAGTACTTC. Amino acids: CATSDQGQGRHEQYF.

V is TRBV5-6 and J is TRBJ2-1, with D hard to call. The CDR3 covers 16 residues. From germline, CDR1 is SGHDT and CDR2 YYEEEE. The germline V and J ends were trimmed by 0 bases and 0 bases, with 10 bases remaining between them. The CDR3 region is CASSLARSSSYNEQFF. As DNA, the CDR3 is TGTGCCAGCAGCTTGGCGCGGTCCAGCTCCTACAATGAGCAGTTCTTC.

V gene TRBV4-1 combines with J gene TRBJ2-1; 9 bases map to TRBD2. This CDR3 has 18 amino acids. After removal of 1 base from V and 6 bases from J, the junction contained 13 bases not matched to a gene. The germline gives CDR1 MGHRA, CDR2 YSYEKL. The CDR3: CASSQAFGREGLSNEQFF. The CDR3 nucleotides read TGCGCCAGCAGCCAAGCGTTCGGGCGGGAGGGCCTCAGCAATGAGCAGTTCTTC.